This entry lists 17 T cell receptor beta chains sequenced from one sample in a study of shared clonotypes between healthy human individuals. Sequencing used immunoSEQ multiplex PCR; TCRdb keeps in-frame clones, though not all of them. The sample has some 2,100,000 clones, around 93% seen once. Cells designated naive CD8 were CD45RO-negative and were positively selected for CCR7, with terminally differentiated effector memory CD45RA+ cells excluded. Sequenced material: naive CD8+ T cells from PBMCs. All receptors come from a man aged 18 to 30 in good health. Some clones in this sample may be carry-over from other donors' samples.

This chain joins TRBV27 and TRBJ2-1; 11 nucleotides line up with TRBD1. The CDR3 extends over 14 amino acids. Germline assignment: CDR1 MNHEY and CDR2 SMNVEV (reference sequence). The ends lost 5 bases at V and 9 bases at J; junction bases unmatched: 6. Here the CDR3 DNA reads TGTGCCAGCAGTCCGGGACAGGGGGTCGGTGAGCAGTTCTTC. Translating gives CASSPGQGVGEQFF.

The chain carries TRBV6-1 and TRBJ2-7; possible D gene TRBD2, 6 bases. Trimming pared 4 bases from V and 4 bases from J, leaving 14 bases between. The CDR3 has 14 residues. Germline V gene lookup returns CDR1 MNHNS and CDR2 SASEGT. CDR3 loop: CASSVAGGGYEQYF. The DNA of the CDR3 is TGTGCCAGCAGTGTCGCCGGGGGTGGATACGAGCAGTACTTC.

This clone was detected once. The chain couples TRBV7-2 to TRBJ1-5; TRBD1 might be the D (5 bases). The CDR3 loop spans 14 amino acids. Germline loops: CDR1 SGHTA, CDR2 FQGNSA. The germline V and J ends were trimmed by 2 bases and 2 bases, with 7 bases remaining between them. CDR3 DNA: TGTGCCAGCAGCTTATGGGGCGGCAATCAGCCCCAGCATTTT. Its translation: CASSLWGGNQPQHF.

This chain links TRBV11-2 with TRBJ2-1; 12 bases match TRBD2. Germline trimming cut 1 base from V and 16 bases from J; bases unmatched to any gene: 8. The CDR3 consists of 14 residues. The V gene's germline CDR1 is SGHAT and CDR2 FQNNGV. The DNA of the CDR3 is TGTGCCAGCAGCTTAGGGACTAGCGGGACTAGGTTATTCTTC. It yields the protein CASSLGTSGTRLFF. The variable domain in full, completed from reference TRBV11-2 and TRBJ2-1, reads EAGVAQSPRYKIIEKRQSVAFWCNPISGHATLYWYQQILGQGPKLLIQFQNNGVVDDSQLPKDRFSAERLKGVDSTLKIQPAKLEDSAVYLCASSLGTSGTRLFFGPGTRLTVL.

J is TRBJ2-1 and V is TRBV7-9, with TRBD2 matching 8 bases. J lost 7 bases, V lost 7 bases, and 12 bases had no gene match. Germline V gene sequence: CDR1 SEHNR, CDR2 FQNEAQ (reference sequence). This CDR3 comprises 15 residues. CDR3 in DNA: TGTGCCAGCAAACCCGGGAGGGAGGAGGGAAATGAGCAGTTCTTC. Translated, it gives CASKPGREEGNEQFF.

This chain links TRBV6-1 with TRBJ2-7; 8 bases are shared with TRBD1. Germline V gene lookup returns CDR1 MNHNS and CDR2 SASEGT. With 4 bases clipped from V and 7 bases from J, the junction kept 18 bases outside the gene matches. The CDR3 runs 17 residues. DNA for the CDR3: TGTGCCAGCAGTGCAGACAGGGGTGTGCGGGTTTTGAGGGAGCAGTACTTC. Its protein product is CASSADRGVRVLREQYF.

The chain uses TRBV5-1 and TRBJ1-3; no clear D. CDR3 length: 13 residues. V was shortened by 3 bases and J by 2 bases, with 6 bases between the two germline ends. Germline assignment: CDR1 SGHRS and CDR2 YFSETQ. The CDR3 here is CASSWVPGNTIYF. The CDR3 DNA follows: TGCGCCAGCAGCTGGGTTCCTGGAAACACCATATATTTT. Based on the CDR3 plus reference TRBV5-1 and TRBJ1-3, the full variable domain is KAGVTQTPRYLIKTRGQQVTLSCSPISGHRSVSWYQQTPGQGLQFLFEYFSETQRNKGNFPGRFSGRQFSNSRSEMNVSTLELGDSALYLCASSWVPGNTIYFGEGSWLTVV.

This chain joins TRBV5-1 and TRBJ2-1; D unclear. Trimming pared 2 bases from V and 6 bases from J, leaving 21 bases between. Germline values: CDR1 SGHRS, CDR2 YFSETQ. CDR3 length: 17 amino acids. Written as DNA, the CDR3 is TGCGCCAGCAGCTTCGATCGCCAGTCCCCTGTGATCAATGAGCAGTTCTTC. This codes for CASSFDRQSPVINEQFF.

This rearrangement joins TRBV2 to TRBJ1-2; D may be TRBD1 (5 bases). The CDR3 sequence is 16 residues long. The germline V and J ends were trimmed by 2 bases and 3 bases, with 16 bases remaining between them. Germline CDR1 SNHLY, CDR2 FYNNEI. CDR3 nucleotides: TGTGCCAGCAGTGAAACCCCCAGGGTCCGCCACTATGGCTACACCTTC. Translated: CASSETPRVRHYGYTF.

The rearrangement uses TRBV7-9 and TRBJ1-4; D uncertain. V shed 5 bases and J shed 6 bases, with 7 bases lying between them. The CDR3 runs 12 residues. CDR1 is SEHNR and CDR2 is FQNEAQ in the germline V gene (reference sequence). CDR3 DNA sequence: TGTGCCAGCAGCCCCCCCGATGAAAAACTGTTTTTT. Translated, it gives CASSPPDEKLFF.

The V and J genes are TRBV7-9 and TRBJ2-1; D remains unclear. This CDR3 comprises 13 residues. Germline V gives CDR1 SEHNR, CDR2 FQNEAQ (reference sequence). V was pared by 1 base and J by 7 bases, with 8 bases between. CDR3 bases: TGTGCCAGCAGCTTAGTTAGGGCTAATGAGCAGTTCTTC. Protein: CASSLVRANEQFF.

The rearrangement links TRBV11-2 to TRBJ2-5, with TRBD2 matching 11 bases. The V segment lost 3 bases and the J segment 2 bases; nucleotides outside the gene matches: 5. The CDR3 loop spans 16 amino acids. Germline CDR1 reads SGHAT; CDR2 reads FQNNGV. The CDR3 DNA reads TGTGCCAGCAGCTTGGGACTAGCGGTACATCAAGAGACCCAGTACTTC. This encodes CASSLGLAVHQETQYF. Full variable domain (remainder filled in from reference TRBV11-2 and TRBJ2-5): EAGVAQSPRYKIIEKRQSVAFWCNPISGHATLYWYQQILGQGPKLLIQFQNNGVVDDSQLPKDRFSAERLKGVDSTLKIQPAKLEDSAVYLCASSLGLAVHQETQYFGPGTRLLVL.

The chain couples TRBV27 to TRBJ2-1; no firm D call. Between the trimmed V and J ends, which lost 5 bases and 7 bases, there was a span of 12 bases. Germline CDR1 reads MNHEY; CDR2 reads SMNVEV (reference sequence). This CDR3 is 13 amino acids long. CDR3 amino acids: CASSLRTANEQFF. CDR3 in DNA: TGTGCCAGCAGTCTCCGGACGGCGAATGAGCAGTTCTTC.

The rearrangement links TRBV19 to TRBJ1-1; the match to TRBD1 covers 7 bases. Germline V CDR1 and CDR2: LNHDA, SQIVND (reference sequence). V gave up 4 bases and J gave up 0 bases; unmatched junction bases: 14. CDR3 length equals 18 residues. CDR3 DNA: TGTGCCAGTAGTACCTTACCCCGGGACAGACGAATGAACACTGAAGCTTTCTTT. It specifies CASSTLPRDRRMNTEAFF.

The chain has TRBV4-1 and TRBJ2-2; the D gene is possibly TRBD2 (7 bases). CDR3 length: 16 amino acids. Trimming cost V 2 bases and J 5 bases, with 15 bases left between them. CDR1 is MGHRA and CDR2 is YSYEKL in the germline V gene. CDR3 in DNA: TGCGCCAGCAGCCAACTCGGGGGGCGGTATACCGGGGAGCTGTTTTTT. Translated: CASSQLGGRYTGELFF.

For this clone: This specimen includes other DNA sequences encoding the same CDR3. J is TRBJ2-5 and V is TRBV7-9; D not certain. The CDR3 is 13 residues long. Trimming cost V 2 bases and J 1 base, with 5 bases left between them. The germline CDR1 and CDR2 sequences are SEHNR and FQNEAQ (reference sequence). In nucleotides, the CDR3 is TGTGCCAGCAGCTTATCCAGCCAAGAGACCCAGTACTTC. Its protein is CASSLSSQETQYF.

V gene TRBV9 combines with J gene TRBJ2-7; D remains ambiguous. V was trimmed by 2 bases and J by 5 bases, leaving 20 bases between them. Germline V gene lookup returns CDR1 SGDLS and CDR2 YYNGEE. The CDR3 has 16 residues. The CDR3 here is CASSVLSEVLLHEQYF. The CDR3 coding sequence is TGTGCCAGCAGCGTCCTCTCCGAGGTTTTGCTTCACGAGCAGTACTTC.